In this sample, the clone carrying this T cell receptor (beta chain) turned up a few times. TCRdb redid the calling of the 5' RACE reads with MiXCR, one entry per CDR3 protein. The repertoire has around 98,000 distinct CDR3 sequences, around 17% of them found once; the top ten carry around 6.5%. The sample originates from a study of T cells of healthy individuals. The TCR comes from a human donor in good health.

The CDR3 protein is CASSLEAPNEKLFF. CDR3 coding DNA: TGTGCCAGCAGCTTGGAGGCCCCTAATGAAAAACTGTTTTTT. The chain couples TRBV5-5 to TRBJ1-4; no firm D call. The CDR3 has 14 amino acids. Germline values: CDR1 SGHKS, CDR2 YYEKEE (reference sequence). The V end was cut by 0 bases, the J end by 3 bases, with 6 bases between.